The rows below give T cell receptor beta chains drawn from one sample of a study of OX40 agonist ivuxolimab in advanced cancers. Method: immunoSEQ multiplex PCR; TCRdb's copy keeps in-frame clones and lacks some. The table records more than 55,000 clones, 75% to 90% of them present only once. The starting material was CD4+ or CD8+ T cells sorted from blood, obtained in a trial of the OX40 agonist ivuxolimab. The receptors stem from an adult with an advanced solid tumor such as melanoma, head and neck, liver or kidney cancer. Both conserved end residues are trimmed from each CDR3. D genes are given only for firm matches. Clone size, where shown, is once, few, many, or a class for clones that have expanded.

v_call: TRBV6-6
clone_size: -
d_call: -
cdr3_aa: ASSYSQLNQPQH

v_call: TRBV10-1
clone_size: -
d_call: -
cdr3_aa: ASSRGQANTEAF

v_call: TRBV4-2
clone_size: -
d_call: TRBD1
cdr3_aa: ASSQGLSGQGAGGYT

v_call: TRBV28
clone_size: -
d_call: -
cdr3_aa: ASSLSGEKTQY

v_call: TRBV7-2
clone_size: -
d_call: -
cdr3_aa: ASSLGRQGYEQY

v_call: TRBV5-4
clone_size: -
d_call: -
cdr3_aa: ASSLPRNTEAF

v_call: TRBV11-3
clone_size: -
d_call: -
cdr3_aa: ASSLESQETQY

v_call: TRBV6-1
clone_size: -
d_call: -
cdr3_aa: ASSEEHRYNSPLH

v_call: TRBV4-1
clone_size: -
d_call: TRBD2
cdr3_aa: ASSLTSGSWGEQY

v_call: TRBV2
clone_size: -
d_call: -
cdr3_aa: ASSGSAGSYSPLH

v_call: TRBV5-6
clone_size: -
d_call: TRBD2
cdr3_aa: ASSFGGADTQY

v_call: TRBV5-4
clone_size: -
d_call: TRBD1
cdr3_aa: ASSSGTGVPTGELF

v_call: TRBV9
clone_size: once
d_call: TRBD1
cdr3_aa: ASSGTGGDYNEQF

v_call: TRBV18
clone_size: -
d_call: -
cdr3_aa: ASSPRTSRYNEQF

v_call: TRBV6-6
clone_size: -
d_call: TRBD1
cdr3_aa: ASSLPGQKGQY

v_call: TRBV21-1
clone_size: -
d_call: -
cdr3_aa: ASRSRGYEQY

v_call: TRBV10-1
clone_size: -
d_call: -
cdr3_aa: ASSNGQINEKLF